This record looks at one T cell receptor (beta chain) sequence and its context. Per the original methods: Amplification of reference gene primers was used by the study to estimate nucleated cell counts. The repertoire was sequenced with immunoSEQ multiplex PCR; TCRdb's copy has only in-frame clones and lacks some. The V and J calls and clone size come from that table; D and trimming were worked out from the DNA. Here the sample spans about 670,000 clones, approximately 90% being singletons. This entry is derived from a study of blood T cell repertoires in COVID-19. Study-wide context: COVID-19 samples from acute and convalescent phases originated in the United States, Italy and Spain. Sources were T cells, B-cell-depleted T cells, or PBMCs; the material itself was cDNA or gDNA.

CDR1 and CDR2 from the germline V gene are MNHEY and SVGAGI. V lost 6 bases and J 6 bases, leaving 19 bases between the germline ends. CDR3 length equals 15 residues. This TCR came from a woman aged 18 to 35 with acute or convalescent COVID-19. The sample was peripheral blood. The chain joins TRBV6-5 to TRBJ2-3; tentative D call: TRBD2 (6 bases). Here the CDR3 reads CASSRTGERVDTQYF. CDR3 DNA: TGTGCCAGCAGCCGAACGGGGGAACGGGTGGATACGCAGTATTTT.